The 32 T cell receptor beta chains below were found in one sample sequenced in a study of molecular identifiers for immune sequencing clone quantification listed by TCRdb under 2018. To prepare the library, PCR was applied. Instrument used: NextSeq 500. TCRdb's own reprocessing of the public reads used fastp at Q25 and MiXCR and kept productive beta chains. Entries are consolidated by CDR3 protein sequence, retaining the most common genes and DNA. Within this sample are about 510,000 distinct CDR3 sequences, with around 23% of them counted one time only. The ten top clones hold roughly 0.77% of the sample. The sequenced sample was naive CD8+ T cells from blood, with Jurkat cell RNA spiked in. The cell subset or site label corresponds to: FACS-sorted CD8+CD4-CCR7+CD45RA+ naive T cells. The receptors were sampled from a human donor in good health. Some libraries in this study had Jurkat cell RNA spiked in.

Concerning this clonotype: A read error may produce the germline difference seen at one junction end. The chain uses TRBV4-3 and TRBJ2-7; 10 nucleotides align to TRBD2. Germline V gives CDR1 LGHNA, CDR2 YSLEER. The CDR3 has 18 amino acids. CDR3 nucleotides: TGCACCAGCAGTCACCAAGCCCCGCGAGGACTAGCGGTCTACGAGCAGTACTTC. Protein: CTSSHQAPRGLAVYEQYF.

This clonotype was recorded at least ten times. The genes are TRBV9 and TRBJ1-4; no reliable D call. From germline, CDR1 is SGDLS and CDR2 YYNGEE. V was shortened by 1 base and J by 8 bases, with 15 bases between the two germline ends. The CDR3 contains 15 residues. CDR3 loop: CASSVIGNPGEKLFF. CDR3 DNA: TGTGCCAGCAGCGTAATCGGCAACCCCGGCGAAAAACTGTTTTTT. The full variable domain, with the rest looked up from reference TRBV9 and TRBJ1-4, is DSGVTQTPKHLITATGQRVTLRCSPRSGDLSVYWYQQSLDQGLQFLIQYYNGEERAKGNILERFSAQQFPDLHSELNLSSLELGDSALYFCASSVIGNPGEKLFFGSGTQLSVL.

This clonotype was found many times. J is TRBJ2-1 and V is TRBV5-6, with 7 bases lining up with TRBD2. From germline, CDR1 is SGHDT and CDR2 YYEEEE. The V segment lost 0 bases and the J segment 5 bases; nucleotides outside the gene matches: 5. The CDR3 extends over 15 amino acids. In DNA, the CDR3 is TGTGCCAGCAGCTTGGAACTAGCGTTAAACAATGAGCAGTTCTTC. Protein product: CASSLELALNNEQFF.

This clonotype was observed many times. CDR3: CASSTGYQPQHF. The CDR3 region has the DNA TGTGCCAGTAGTACGGGGTACCAGCCCCAGCATTTT. The chain recombines TRBV19 with TRBJ1-5; D not resolved. Germline V lookup: CDR1 LNHDA, CDR2 SQIVND (reference sequence). The CDR3 consists of 12 residues. Trimming took 4 bases from V and 7 from J, leaving 8 bases between them.

This clonotype was observed a handful of times. This sequence joins TRBV29-1 and TRBJ2-7; 8 positions agree with TRBD2. V dropped 8 bases and J dropped 3; count of bases not matched to a gene: 9. The CDR3 runs 13 residues. Germline V CDR1 and CDR2: SQVTM, ANQGSEA. The CDR3 loop reads CSIYKGLDYEQYF. In nucleotides, the CDR3 is TGCAGCATATATAAGGGACTAGACTACGAGCAGTACTTC.

There are many counts of this clonotype. V usage is TRBV4-3 and J usage is TRBJ1-5, with unresolved D. Germline V CDR1 and CDR2: LGHNA, YSLEER. CDR3 size: 14 residues. V was cut by 0 bases and J by 5 bases, with 8 bases left in between. In nucleotides, the CDR3 is TGCGCCAGCAGCCAAGATTATGAGGATCAGCCCCAGCATTTT. It codes for CASSQDYEDQPQHF.

This chain uses TRBV12-3 or TRBV12-4 with TRBJ2-4, with a weak D call TRBD2 (5 bases). The CDR3 is 15 residues long. V was cut by 6 bases and J by 0 bases, with 12 bases left in between. CDR3 DNA: TGTGCCAGCAGCCATGGGGAGCTAGCCAAAAACATTCAGTACTTC. It encodes CASSHGELAKNIQYF.

This clonotype turned up a few times. The chain recombines TRBV30 with TRBJ2-1; 9 bases agree with TRBD2. The length of the CDR3 is 15 residues. Germline CDR1 is GTSNPN and CDR2 is SVGIG (reference sequence). With V trimmed by 1 base and J by 7 bases, 8 bases remained unmatched. The DNA for the CDR3 is TGTGCCTGGAGTGGGACTAGCGTGTTTCCAAATGAGCAGTTCTTC. Translation gives CAWSGTSVFPNEQFF. Complete variable domain (other parts from reference TRBV30 and TRBJ2-1): SQTIHQWPATLVQPVGSPLSLECTVEGTSNPNLYWYRQAAGRGLQLLFYSVGIGQISSEVPQNLSASRPQDRQFILSSKKLLLSDSGFYLCAWSGTSVFPNEQFFGPGTRLTVL.

This clonotype occurred once. A much larger clone differs from this one at a single base, so this may be a read error. The chain carries TRBV7-9 and TRBJ2-3, with D maybe TRBD2 (5 bases). Germline lookup yields CDR1 SEHNR and CDR2 FQNEAQ (reference sequence). Trimming removed 1 base from V and 8 bases from J, with 10 bases in between. The CDR3 is 13 amino acids. The CDR3: CASSLVAAGTQYF. As DNA, the CDR3 is TGTGCCAGCAGCTTAGTCGCTGCGGGTACGCAGTATTTT.

The V and J genes are TRBV28 and TRBJ2-1; D might be TRBD2 (5 bases). This CDR3 contains 16 residues. The V and J ends lost 5 bases and 9 bases respectively, with 23 bases between them. Germline assignment: CDR1 MDHEN and CDR2 SYDVKM. The chain's CDR3 is CASSASGLIRTGEQFF. The CDR3 DNA reads as TGTGCCAGCAGTGCATCTGGACTTATTAGGACTGGTGAGCAGTTCTTC.

This clonotype appeared many times. This chain links TRBV12-3 or TRBV12-4 with TRBJ2-3; 7 nucleotides line up with TRBD2. The CDR3 loop spans 15 amino acids. The V gene end was trimmed by 3 bases and the J gene end by 3 bases; junction bases not matched to a gene: 6. DNA for the CDR3: TGTGCCAGCAGTTTGGGGGGGGGAAAAACAGATACGCAGTATTTT. This sequence encodes CASSLGGGKTDTQYF.

V is TRBV6-2 or TRBV6-3 and J is TRBJ2-3; D gene ambiguous. Trimming removed 0 bases at V and 2 bases at J, with 9 bases between. CDR1 MNHEY and CDR2 SVGEGT come from the germline V gene. The CDR3 consists of 15 residues. This CDR3 reads CASSYSRQVTDTQYF. The CDR3 nucleotides are TGTGCCAGCAGTTACTCGAGGCAGGTCACAGATACGCAGTATTTT.

This clonotype was seen a few times. The genes are TRBV4-1 and TRBJ1-1; no firm D call. Between the trimmed V and J ends, which lost 1 base and 5 bases, there was a span of 11 bases. In germline, CDR1 is MGHRA, CDR2 YSYEKL. The CDR3 length is 14 residues. The CDR3 DNA is TGCGCCAGCAGCCAAGTGGTGGCGAGAACTGAAGCTTTCTTT. Protein sequence: CASSQVVARTEAFF.

Concerning this clonotype itself: Likely a read error: the CDR3 ends without its conserved phenylalanine or tryptophan. The rearrangement joins TRBV14 to TRBJ1-6; D remains ambiguous. Trimming pared 1 base from V and 0 bases from J, leaving 4 bases between. In germline, CDR1 is SGHDN, CDR2 FVKESK. This CDR3 has 15 residues. The CDR3 nucleotides read TGTGCCAGCAGCCAAGCAGGCTCCTATAATTCACCCCTCCACATT. It yields the protein CASSQAGSYNSPLHI.

The table lists this clonotype with a few counts. In nucleotides, the CDR3 is TGTGCCAGCAGCTTAACGAACAATGAGCAGTTCTTC. This encodes CASSLTNNEQFF. This chain connects TRBV7-8 to TRBJ2-1; D ambiguous. V was trimmed by 2 bases and J by 5 bases, leaving 4 bases between them. The CDR3 is 12 residues long. Germline V gene lookup returns CDR1 SGHVS and CDR2 FQNEAQ.

This clonotype has at least ten counts. The rearrangement joins TRBV20-1 to TRBJ2-3; the D gene is possibly TRBD1 (6 bases). The CDR3 contains 13 residues. Germline V CDR1 and CDR2: DFQATT, SNEGSKA (reference sequence). Deletions cut 3 bases from V and 3 bases from J, with 10 bases between. CDR3 sequence reads: CSARLGGTDTQYF. The CDR3 region has the DNA TGCAGTGCTAGGTTAGGGGGTACAGATACGCAGTATTTT.

In its sample, this clonotype was seen many times. This chain uses TRBV4-1 with TRBJ1-1, with 9 bases that match TRBD1. The V and J ends lost 4 bases and 1 base, in that order; junction bases with no gene match: 4. The CDR3 is 15 residues long. Germline values: CDR1 MGHRA, CDR2 YSYEKL. The CDR3 is CASSPGQGTNTEAFF. The CDR3 coding sequence is TGCGCCAGCAGCCCGGGACAGGGAACGAACACTGAAGCTTTCTTT.

The chain links TRBV20-1 to TRBJ2-7, with D possibly matching TRBD1 (6 bases). V lost 1 base and J 3 bases, leaving 16 bases between the germline ends. Germline V lookup: CDR1 DFQATT, CDR2 SNEGSKA (reference sequence). The CDR3 length is 15 residues. The CDR3 loop reads CSARAPARGIYEQYF. CDR3 in DNA: TGCAGTGCTAGAGCACCAGCGAGGGGGATCTACGAGCAGTACTTC.

Worth noting for this clonotype: A much larger clone differs from this one at a single base, so this may be a read error. The J gene is TRBJ2-3, the V gene TRBV12-3 or TRBV12-4; 8 bases are a match to TRBD2. The CDR3 sequence is 16 residues long. The junction had 9 bases not matched to a gene; V was cut back by 4 bases and J by 3 bases. CDR3 DNA sequence: TGTGCCAGCAGTTACCCTAGCGGGTGGGCGACAGATACGCAGTATTTT. It specifies CASSYPSGWATDTQYF.

The rearrangement links TRBV12-3 or TRBV12-4 to TRBJ2-5; tentative D call: TRBD1 (6 bases). The CDR3 covers 18 residues. Trimming stripped 5 bases from V and 6 bases from J, with 28 bases between. In DNA, the CDR3 is TGTGCCAGCAGTACCGGATCACAGGGAAATAACCCCTGGCAGACCCAGTACTTC. This sequence encodes CASSTGSQGNNPWQTQYF.

The sample holds many counts of this clonotype. The CDR3 sequence is CASSAPGLPDTQYF. The CDR3 DNA reads TGTGCCAGCAGCGCCCCGGGGTTGCCCGATACGCAGTATTTT. This chain connects TRBV14 to TRBJ2-3, with a tentative D call TRBD2 (5 bases). Germline V gene lookup returns CDR1 SGHDN and CDR2 FVKESK. This CDR3 is built from 14 residues. V dropped 5 bases and J dropped 6 bases, with 15 bases sitting between them. The variable domain in full, completed from reference TRBV14 and TRBJ2-3, reads EAGVTQFPSHSVIEKGQTVTLRCDPISGHDNLYWYRRVMGKEIKFLLHFVKESKQDESGMPNNRFLAERTGGTYSTLKVQPAELEDSGVYFCASSAPGLPDTQYFGPGTRLTVL.

This clonotype was seen a handful of times. V and J are TRBV6-1 and TRBJ1-5; D ambiguous. The CDR3 has 14 amino acids. V dropped 2 bases and J dropped 3 bases, with 8 bases sitting between them. CDR1 and CDR2 (germline): MNHNS, SASEGT. CDR3 nucleotide sequence: TGTGCCAGCAGTGAATTAGTAATCAATCAGCCCCAGCATTTT. It yields the protein CASSELVINQPQHF.

The chain is built from TRBV4-1 and TRBJ2-1; TRBD2 agrees at 13 bases. From germline, CDR1 is MGHRA and CDR2 YSYEKL. With V trimmed by 0 bases and J by 4 bases, 6 bases remained unmatched. The CDR3 has 18 residues. The CDR3 sequence is CASSQENSGLAGYNEQFF. The CDR3 DNA follows: TGCGCCAGCAGCCAAGAAAACTCGGGACTAGCGGGATACAATGAGCAGTTCTTC.

A note on this clonotype: This may be a read error, as it is one base from a much larger clone. The V call is TRBV7-9, the J call TRBJ2-2; D is unresolved. Germline V gene lookup returns CDR1 SEHNR and CDR2 FQNEAQ (reference sequence). The V and J ends lost 1 base and 4 bases respectively, with 7 bases between them. This CDR3 is built from 14 residues. The chain's CDR3 is CASSLVWITGELFF. The CDR3 nucleotides read TGTGCCAGCAGCTTAGTTTGGATCACCGGGGAGCTGTTTTTT.

This clonotype was detected many times. This CDR3 is CASSEGGSNSPLHF. The CDR3 DNA reads TGTGCCAGCAGCGAAGGGGGTTCGAATTCACCCCTCCACTTT. The gene calls are TRBV9 and TRBJ1-6; weak D call: TRBD1 (6 bases). Germline assignment: CDR1 SGDLS and CDR2 YYNGEE. The CDR3 is 14 residues long. Trimming left V 3 bases short and J 7 bases short, with 11 bases between.

The chain carries TRBV27 and TRBJ1-4; 7 positions match TRBD1. Germline-derived CDR1 and CDR2 are MNHEY and SMNVEV (reference sequence). Trimming removed 9 bases from V and 5 bases from J; junction bases left unmatched: 12. This CDR3 has 15 amino acids. The CDR3: CARSRMGQWNEKLFF. CDR3 in DNA: TGTGCCAGGAGTCGAATGGGACAGTGGAATGAAAAACTGTTTTTT. Full variable domain (missing parts from reference TRBV27 and TRBJ1-4): EAQVTQNPRYLITVTGKKLTVTCSQNMNHEYMSWYRQDPGLGLRQIYYSMNVEVTDKGDVPEGYKVSRKEKRNFPLILESPSPNQTSLYFCARSRMGQWNEKLFFGSGTQLSVL.

The chain combines TRBV30 with TRBJ1-2; no firm D call. V lost 2 bases, J lost 8 bases, and 12 bases lay in between. Germline loops: CDR1 GTSNPN, CDR2 SVGIG (reference sequence). The CDR3 runs 12 residues. CDR3 amino acids: CAWSQGPAGYTF. The CDR3 bases are TGTGCCTGGAGTCAAGGGCCGGCCGGCTACACCTTC. Complete variable domain (other parts from reference TRBV30 and TRBJ1-2): SQTIHQWPATLVQPVGSPLSLECTVEGTSNPNLYWYRQAAGRGLQLLFYSVGIGQISSEVPQNLSASRPQDRQFILSSKKLLLSDSGFYLCAWSQGPAGYTFGSGTRLTVV.

This clonotype was observed many times. The chain recombines TRBV11-2 with TRBJ2-3; D is possibly TRBD1 (5 bases). Germline values: CDR1 SGHAT, CDR2 FQNNGV. V was clipped by 5 bases and J by 5 bases, with 14 bases between them. The CDR3 is 14 amino acids. The CDR3 nucleotides are TGTGCCAGCAGCGCATGGCTAGGGGAAGATACGCAGTATTTT. Translated: CASSAWLGEDTQYF. Full variable domain (outside the CDR3, taken from reference TRBV11-2 and TRBJ2-3): EAGVAQSPRYKIIEKRQSVAFWCNPISGHATLYWYQQILGQGPKLLIQFQNNGVVDDSQLPKDRFSAERLKGVDSTLKIQPAKLEDSAVYLCASSAWLGEDTQYFGPGTRLTVL.

The rearrangement links TRBV4-1 to TRBJ2-1, with D unclear. This CDR3 is 13 amino acids long. Germline CDR1 and CDR2: MGHRA and YSYEKL. V lost 1 base to trimming and J lost 3 bases, with 4 bases between them. The DNA of the CDR3 is TGCGCCAGCAGCCAAGCGGTCTACAATGAGCAGTTCTTC. Its protein product is CASSQAVYNEQFF.

The gene calls are TRBV4-1 and TRBJ2-7, with a tentative D call TRBD1 (7 bases). CDR3 length: 15 residues. Trimming cost V 4 bases and J 3 bases, with 16 bases left between them. Germline V gene lookup returns CDR1 MGHRA and CDR2 YSYEKL. CDR3: CASSRGGGAIYEQYF. As DNA, the CDR3 is TGCGCCAGCAGCCGAGGAGGGGGCGCCATCTACGAGCAGTACTTC.

The chain has TRBV12-3 or TRBV12-4 and TRBJ1-4, with D unresolved. This CDR3 spans 18 amino acids. Trimming cost V 3 bases and J 4 bases, with 21 bases left between them. The CDR3 loop reads CASSFSPYGGMDNEKLFF. The CDR3 DNA reads as TGTGCCAGCAGTTTTTCCCCCTATGGAGGGATGGATAATGAAAAACTGTTTTTT.

This clonotype was counted only a few times. The chain recombines TRBV6-5 with TRBJ2-1; no clear D. The CDR3 has 15 amino acids. Trimming left V 0 bases short and J 9 bases short, with 15 bases between. Germline values: CDR1 MNHEY, CDR2 SVGAGI. In DNA form, the CDR3 reads TGTGCCAGCAGTTACTCGGCTCCCCCGCCCGGTGAGCAGTTCTTC. It codes for CASSYSAPPPGEQFF.